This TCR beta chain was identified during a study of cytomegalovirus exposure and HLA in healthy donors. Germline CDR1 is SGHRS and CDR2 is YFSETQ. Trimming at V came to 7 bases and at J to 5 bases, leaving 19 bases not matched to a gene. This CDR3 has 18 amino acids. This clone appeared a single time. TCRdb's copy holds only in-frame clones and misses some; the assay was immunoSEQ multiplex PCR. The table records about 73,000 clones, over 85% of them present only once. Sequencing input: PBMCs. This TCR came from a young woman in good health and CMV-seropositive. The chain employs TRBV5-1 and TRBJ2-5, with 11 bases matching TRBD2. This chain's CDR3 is CASGSWGPSGRPGETQYF. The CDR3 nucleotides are TGCGCCAGCGGCTCTTGGGGACCTAGCGGGAGGCCGGGGGAGACCCAGTACTTC.